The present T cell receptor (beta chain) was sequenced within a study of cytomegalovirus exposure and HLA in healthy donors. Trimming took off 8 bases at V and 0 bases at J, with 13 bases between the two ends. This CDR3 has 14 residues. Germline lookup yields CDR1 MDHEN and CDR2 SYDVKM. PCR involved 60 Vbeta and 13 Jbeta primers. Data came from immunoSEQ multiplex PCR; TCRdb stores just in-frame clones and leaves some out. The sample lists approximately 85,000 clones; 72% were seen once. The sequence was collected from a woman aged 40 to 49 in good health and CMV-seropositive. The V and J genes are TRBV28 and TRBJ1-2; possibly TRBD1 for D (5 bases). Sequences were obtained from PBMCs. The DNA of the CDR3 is TGTGCCAGCTATGGGGCAGGAGCTAACTATGGCTACACCTTC. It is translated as CASYGAGANYGYTF.